This TCR beta chain was documented in a study of early T cells in non-severe SARS-CoV-2 infection. Study as a whole: Unpaired chains resulted from sequencing bulk RNA of unsorted whole blood. Study observations and caveats: Sequences matched to VDJdb favored anti-spike CD8 responses, while private and CD4 specificities were missed.

This clonotype was detected ten times or more. Its target is unknown. The protocol attached unique molecular identifiers to individual cDNA molecules. TCRdb redid the calling of the 5' RACE reads with MiXCR, one entry per CDR3 protein. Among some 82,000 distinct CDR3 sequences listed, about 6.5% were seen once. V lost 1 base, J lost 5 bases, and 15 bases lay in between. CDR1 is MRHNA and CDR2 is SNTAGT in the germline V gene. CDR3 length equals 16 residues. This sequence originates from an adult who was a healthcare worker with PCR-confirmed SARS-CoV-2 infection or an uninfected control (not recorded which). Specimen: whole blood. This sequence joins TRBV6-4 and TRBJ1-5; D call uncertain. The CDR3 protein is CASSDYTEFDYQPQHF. The CDR3 nucleotides are TGTGCCAGCAGTGACTATACAGAATTCGATTATCAGCCCCAGCATTTT.